Below, one T cell receptor (beta chain) is given with its context. Its antigen is not identified. The entry originates in a study of cytomegalovirus exposure and HLA in healthy donors. Study-level points and caveats: According to a later analysis, TCR clusters from the first cohort tended to co-occur in the roughly 120 validation repertoires. Diagnosis of cytomegalovirus status made by the classifier reportedly showed high specificity and sensitivity. Cytomegalovirus association was assigned to some 160 TCR beta chains.

Produced via immunoSEQ multiplex PCR; TCRdb's table is partial and in-frame only. In the table there are some 140,000 clones, approximately 90% of which are singletons. This CDR3 has 14 amino acids. Trimming removed 5 bases from V and 0 bases from J, with 9 bases in between. Germline V CDR1 and CDR2: SGHVS, FNYEAQ. V and J are TRBV7-6 and TRBJ2-3; the D gene is possibly TRBD1 (5 bases). The sequence was collected from a woman aged 25 to 45 in good health and CMV-seropositive. The sequenced sample consisted of PBMCs. The CDR3 nucleotides read TGTGCCAGCAGCGCAGGGCCTAGCACAGATACGCAGTATTTT. Encoded protein: CASSAGPSTDTQYF. The full variable domain, its missing parts supplied by reference TRBV7-6 and TRBJ2-3, is GAGVSQSPRYKVTKRGQDVALRCDPISGHVSLYWYRQALGQGPEFLTYFNYEAQQDKSGLPNDRFSAERPEGSISTLTIQRTEQRDSAMYRCASSAGPSTDTQYFGPGTRLTVL.